Described below is a single TCR beta chain sequence and its context. Sequenced by immunoSEQ multiplex PCR; TCRdb stores in-frame clones only, minus some. The data hold just over 650,000 clones, with around 89% observed a single time. The CDR3 consists of 13 residues. CDR1 SGHAT and CDR2 FQNNGV come from the germline V gene. With 5 bases clipped from V and 9 bases from J, the junction kept 6 bases outside the gene matches. This entry belongs to a study of blood T cell repertoires in COVID-19. The overall study: Samples of COVID-19 (acute and convalescent) were obtained from the United States, Italy and Spain. Sources were T cells, B-cell-depleted T cells, or PBMCs; the material itself was cDNA or gDNA.

This receptor was obtained from a young woman with acute or convalescent COVID-19. Sequenced material: peripheral blood. V gene TRBV11-2 combines with J gene TRBJ2-1; 8 bases are a match to TRBD2. The CDR3 DNA reads TGTGCCAGCAGCGGAACCCGGGGGGGTGAGCAGTTCTTC. The encoded protein is CASSGTRGGEQFF.